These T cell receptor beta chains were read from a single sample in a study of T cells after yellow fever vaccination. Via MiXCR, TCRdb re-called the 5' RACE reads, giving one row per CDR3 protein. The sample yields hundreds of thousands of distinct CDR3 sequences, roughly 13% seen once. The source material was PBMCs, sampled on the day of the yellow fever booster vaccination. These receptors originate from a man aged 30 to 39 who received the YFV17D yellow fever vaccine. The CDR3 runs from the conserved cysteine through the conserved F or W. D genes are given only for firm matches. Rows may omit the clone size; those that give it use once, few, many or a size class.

TGTGCCAGCAGTTCCAGGGTAGGGGTTCGAACCGGGGAGCTGTTTTTT,CASSSRVGVRTGELFF,TRBV28,few,-,TRBJ2-2
TGTGCCAGCAGTAGACAGGGGCTAGCCAAAAACATTCAGTACTTC,CASSRQGLAKNIQYF,TRBV12-3/TRBV12-4,-,TRBD1,TRBJ2-4
TGCAGCGTTTCGACATCAGAAAAACTGTTTTTT,CSVSTSEKLFF,TRBV29-1,-,-,TRBJ1-4
TGTGCCAGCAGTGAGGCTACCCGGGCCCAAGAGACCCAGTACTTC,CASSEATRAQETQYF,TRBV25-1,-,-,TRBJ2-5
TGTGCCAGCAGTTACTCCCCCGGGAGGGAAGCTTTCTTT,CASSYSPGREAFF,TRBV6-5,-,-,TRBJ1-1
TGTGCCAGCAGTCCCTCATATGTACTAGCGGGAAGAATCGATGAGCAGTTCTTC,CASSPSYVLAGRIDEQFF,TRBV28,-,TRBD2,TRBJ2-1
TGTGCCAGCAGTTCTCGGGACAGGGGTGTTCCCTACGAGCAGTACTTC,CASSSRDRGVPYEQYF,TRBV12-3/TRBV12-4,few,TRBD1,TRBJ2-7
TGTGCCAGCAGTTTATCTCCAGTCTTAACCACTGAAGCTTTCTTT,CASSLSPVLTTEAFF,TRBV28,-,-,TRBJ1-1
TGTGCCAGCAGTCTGGAGGCTGGGAGCTCCTATAATTCACCCCTCCACTTT,CASSLEAGSSYNSPLHF,TRBV27,few,-,TRBJ1-6
TGTGCCAGCAACCGAGACTCCTACAATGAGCAGTTCTTC,CASNRDSYNEQFF,TRBV6-6,many,-,TRBJ2-1
TGTGCCAGCAGTGACTCGGGGGGAAGCACAGATACGCAGTATTTT,CASSDSGGSTDTQYF,TRBV6-4,-,-,TRBJ2-3
TGTGCCAGCAGCTTTTCCTTCAGACAGGAGACCGGGGAGCTGTTTTTT,CASSFSFRQETGELFF,TRBV7-2,-,-,TRBJ2-2
TGCAGTGCTCTCGGGACAGGGGTAAATGAAAAACTGTTTTTT,CSALGTGVNEKLFF,TRBV20-1,-,TRBD1,TRBJ1-4
TGCGCCAGCAGCCCGGAAACAGTTACGCAGTATTTT,CASSPETVTQYF,TRBV5-1,many,-,TRBJ2-3
TGCAGTGCTACGACAGGGTCCCGCACAGATACGCAGTATTTT,CSATTGSRTDTQYF,TRBV20-1,many,TRBD1,TRBJ2-3
TGTGCCAGCAACCTAGCGGGAAGTTTGGCCGGGGAGCTGTTTTTT,CASNLAGSLAGELFF,TRBV28,-,TRBD2,TRBJ2-2
TGCAGTGCCACGCTAGCGGGAGTGTCCTACGAGCAGTACTTC,CSATLAGVSYEQYF,TRBV20-1,-,TRBD2,TRBJ2-7
TGCGCCAGCAGCCGGGAACTAGCGGGAGGGCTGAGCTCCTACAATGAGCAGTTCTTC,CASSRELAGGLSSYNEQFF,TRBV5-1,-,TRBD2,TRBJ2-1
TGTGCCAGCAGCCAAGATCGAGGGACTAGCGGGGGCGAGCAGTACTTC,CASSQDRGTSGGEQYF,TRBV4-2,-,TRBD2,TRBJ2-7
TGTGCCAGCAGCTTAACCCCCATCTCCTACAATGAGCAGTTCTTC,CASSLTPISYNEQFF,TRBV7-3,few,-,TRBJ2-1
TGTGCCAGCAGCTTGGTGGCTAGCGGGAGATATGAGCAGTTCTTC,CASSLVASGRYEQFF,TRBV5-5,many,TRBD2,TRBJ2-1